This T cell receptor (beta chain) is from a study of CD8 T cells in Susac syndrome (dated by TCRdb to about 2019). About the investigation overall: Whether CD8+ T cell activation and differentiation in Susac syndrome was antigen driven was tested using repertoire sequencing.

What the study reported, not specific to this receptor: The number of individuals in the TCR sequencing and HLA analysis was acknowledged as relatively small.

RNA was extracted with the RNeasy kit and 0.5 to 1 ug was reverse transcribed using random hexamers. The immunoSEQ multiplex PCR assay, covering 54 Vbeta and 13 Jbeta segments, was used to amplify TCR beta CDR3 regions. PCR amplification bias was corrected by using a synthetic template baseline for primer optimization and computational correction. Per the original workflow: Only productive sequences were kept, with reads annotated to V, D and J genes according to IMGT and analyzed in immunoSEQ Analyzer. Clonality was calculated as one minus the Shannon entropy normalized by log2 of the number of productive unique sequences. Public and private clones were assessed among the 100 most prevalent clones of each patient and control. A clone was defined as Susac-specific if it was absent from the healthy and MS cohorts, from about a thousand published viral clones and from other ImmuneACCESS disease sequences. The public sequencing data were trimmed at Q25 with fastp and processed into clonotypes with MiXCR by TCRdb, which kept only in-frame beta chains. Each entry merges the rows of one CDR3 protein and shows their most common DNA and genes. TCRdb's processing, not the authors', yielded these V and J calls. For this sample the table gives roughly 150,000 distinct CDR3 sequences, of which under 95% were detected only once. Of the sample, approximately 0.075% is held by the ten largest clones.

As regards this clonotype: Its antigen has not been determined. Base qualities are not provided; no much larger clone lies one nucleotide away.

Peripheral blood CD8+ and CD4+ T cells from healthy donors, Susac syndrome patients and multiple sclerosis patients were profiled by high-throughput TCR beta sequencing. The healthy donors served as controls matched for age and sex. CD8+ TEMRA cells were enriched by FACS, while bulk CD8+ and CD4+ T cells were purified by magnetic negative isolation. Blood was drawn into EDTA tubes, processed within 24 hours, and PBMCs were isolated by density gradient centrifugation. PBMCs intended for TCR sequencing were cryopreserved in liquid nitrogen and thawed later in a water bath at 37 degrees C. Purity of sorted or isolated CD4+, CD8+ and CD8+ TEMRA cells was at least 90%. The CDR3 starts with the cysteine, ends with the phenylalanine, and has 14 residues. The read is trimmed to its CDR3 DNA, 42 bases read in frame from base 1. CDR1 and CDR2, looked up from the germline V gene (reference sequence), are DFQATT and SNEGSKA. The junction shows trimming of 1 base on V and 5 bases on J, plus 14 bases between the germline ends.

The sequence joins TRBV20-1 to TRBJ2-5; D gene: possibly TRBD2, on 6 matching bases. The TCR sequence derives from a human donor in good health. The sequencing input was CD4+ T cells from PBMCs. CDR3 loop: CSARAPGTVETQYF. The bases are TGCAGTGCTAGAGCCCCCGGGACTGTGGAGACCCAGTACTTC.